The 27 T cell receptor beta chains reported below all come from one sample, sequenced in a study of vaccination and CD4 T cells after COVID-19. At the Johns Hopkins FTIC core, DNA taken from cultured CD4+ T cells was sequenced by way of the Oncomine TCR Beta short-read assay. TCRdb used MiXCR to reprocess the PCR reads, holding one entry per CDR3 protein. The data contain approximately 11,000 distinct CDR3 sequences, 25% to 35% of them seen just once; the ten biggest clones take up 20% to 30%. No cognate antigen is known for these TCRs. The treatment denotes: roughly ten-day PBMC culture with coronavirus spike peptide pools or control peptides (ViraFEST assay). The sequenced material came from cultured CD4+ T cells from blood. These receptors were taken from a human donor with COVID-19.

This chain uses TRBV18 with TRBJ2-7, with TRBD2 matching over 14 bases. The CDR3 extends over 17 amino acids. The germline V gene encodes CDR1 KGHSH and CDR2 LQKENI. V shed 5 bases, J shed 2 bases, and the junction held 8 bases outside the gene matches. CDR3 nucleotides: TGTGCCAGCTCAGGGACTAGCGGGGGAACCTCCGCCTACGAGCAGTACTTC. Protein sequence: CASSGTSGGTSAYEQYF.

This clonotype was observed a handful of times. The chain uses TRBV12-3 or TRBV12-4 and TRBJ1-5; the match to TRBD1 covers 8 bases. This CDR3 has 15 residues. Losses at the gene ends were 6 bases for V and 5 bases for J; bases not matched to a gene: 9. The CDR3 coding sequence is TGTGCCAGCAGAAGATGGGACAGGAGTGATCAGCCCCAGCATTTT. Translated: CASRRWDRSDQPQHF.

This chain uses TRBV4-3 with TRBJ2-1, with TRBD2 matching over 9 bases. V shed 0 bases and J 6 bases; nucleotides not matched to a gene: 0. Germline V gene lookup returns CDR1 LGHNA and CDR2 YSLEER. The CDR3 contains 14 residues. The CDR3 DNA reads as TGCGCCAGCAGCCAAGAAGCGGGGGGCAATGAGCAGTTCTTC. Its translation: CASSQEAGGNEQFF.

This clonotype turned up a few times. This chain uses TRBV6-5 with TRBJ2-7, with a possible D match to TRBD2 (6 bases). This CDR3 has 15 residues. Germline V lookup: CDR1 MNHEY, CDR2 SVGAGI. Between the trimmed V and J ends, which lost 0 bases and 4 bases, there was a span of 13 bases. CDR3 in DNA: TGTGCCAGCAGTTACTCAGACGCCGGGGGATACGAGCAGTACTTC. Its translation: CASSYSDAGGYEQYF.

The rearrangement uses TRBV19 and TRBJ1-3; TRBD1 is a possible D gene (6 bases). The V gene lost 3 bases and the J gene lost 7 bases, with 16 bases spanning the gap. Germline V lookup: CDR1 LNHDA, CDR2 SQIVND (reference sequence). The CDR3 is 15 amino acids. The CDR3 reads CASSIETGKWNTIYF. CDR3 sequence (DNA): TGTGCCAGTAGTATTGAAACAGGGAAGTGGAACACCATATATTTT.

The chain links TRBV11-2 to TRBJ1-1; D unclear. This CDR3 region has 13 residues. Trimming pared 2 bases from V and 1 base from J, leaving 5 bases between. CDR1 and CDR2 from the germline V gene are SGHAT and FQNNGV. Here the CDR3 reads CASSLFQNTEAFF. The DNA of the CDR3 is TGTGCCAGCAGCTTATTCCAGAACACTGAAGCTTTCTTT.

Relative to its sample, this clonotype is medium-sized. The rearrangement joins TRBV27 to TRBJ1-6; no clear D. Germline lookup yields CDR1 MNHEY and CDR2 SMNVEV (reference sequence). V lost 6 bases and J 1 base, leaving 10 bases between the germline ends. CDR3 size: 15 residues. The CDR3 protein is CASRPDISYNSPLHF. The CDR3 DNA follows: TGTGCCAGCAGACCCGACATTTCCTATAATTCACCCCTCCACTTT.

This clonotype has more than one count but fewer than ten. The chain carries TRBV7-9 and TRBJ1-1, with D maybe TRBD1 (5 bases). This CDR3 region has 11 residues. The V gene lost 10 bases and the J gene lost 1 base, with 7 bases spanning the gap. Per germline, CDR1 SEHNR and CDR2 FQNEAQ (reference sequence). This CDR3 reads CATTGNTEAFF. The CDR3 region has the DNA TGTGCCACCACAGGGAACACTGAAGCTTTCTTT.

V is TRBV6-1 and J is TRBJ1-6; 8 nucleotides match TRBD1. Germline CDR1 and CDR2: MNHNS and SASEGT. V dropped 5 bases and J dropped 2; count of bases not matched to a gene: 5. There are 16 residues in the CDR3. In DNA, the CDR3 is TGTGCCAGCAGTCCCGACAGGGGAACCTATAATTCACCCCTCCACTTT. As protein: CASSPDRGTYNSPLHF.

The rearrangement uses TRBV28 and TRBJ2-1; D call uncertain. The CDR3 consists of 13 residues. Germline V lookup: CDR1 MDHEN, CDR2 SYDVKM. Trimming left V 5 bases short and J 7 bases short, with 12 bases between. The CDR3 is CASSRPVANEQFF. CDR3 nucleotides: TGTGCCAGCAGTCGTCCTGTTGCGAATGAGCAGTTCTTC.

This clonotype turned up a few times. This chain links TRBV27 with TRBJ1-1; possibly TRBD1 for D (6 bases). The CDR3 is 14 residues long. Germline V gene lookup returns CDR1 MNHEY and CDR2 SMNVEV (reference sequence). Trimming cost V 3 bases and J 2 bases, with 10 bases left between them. The CDR3 loop reads CASSLRTANTEAFF. The CDR3 DNA follows: TGTGCCAGCAGTTTGCGGACAGCTAACACTGAAGCTTTCTTT.

The V gene is TRBV27, the J gene TRBJ1-1, with a weak D call TRBD1 (6 bases). The CDR3 has 17 residues. V shed 5 bases and J shed 1 base, with 20 bases lying between them. Germline V gene data show CDR1 as MNHEY and CDR2 as SMNVEV (reference sequence). As DNA, the CDR3 is TGTGCCAGCAGTAGGGGGTTGGCAGGCCAAGGGAACACTGAAGCTTTCTTT. Its translation: CASSRGLAGQGNTEAFF.

This clonotype was found a few times. J is TRBJ1-5 and V is TRBV6-5; TRBD1 might be the D (6 bases). The V end lost 4 bases, the J end lost 4 bases, and 14 bases lay between the germline ends. The CDR3 loop spans 15 amino acids. The germline CDR1 and CDR2 sequences are MNHEY and SVGAGI. In DNA form, the CDR3 reads TGTGCCAGCAGTTCTTCTGACAGGTCAAATCAGCCCCAGCATTTT. Translation: CASSSSDRSNQPQHF.

There are a few counts of this clonotype. The rearrangement joins TRBV12-3 or TRBV12-4 to TRBJ2-5; D uncertain. The CDR3 has 14 amino acids. The V end lost 3 bases, the J end lost 2 bases, and 10 bases lay between the germline ends. CDR3 region: CASSFHPRQETQYF. In nucleotides, the CDR3 is TGTGCCAGCAGTTTCCACCCACGGCAAGAGACCCAGTACTTC.

The chain carries TRBV4-2 and TRBJ2-2; 14 bases agree with TRBD2. J lost 7 bases, V lost 4 bases, and 5 bases had no gene match. The CDR3 runs 16 residues. Germline CDR1 and CDR2: LGHNA and YNFKEQ. This chain's CDR3 is CASSLLGLAGDGELFF. The CDR3 DNA follows: TGTGCCAGCAGCCTCCTGGGACTAGCGGGGGACGGGGAGCTGTTTTTT.

This clonotype was detected a few times. This chain connects TRBV25-1 to TRBJ1-2, with 9 bases lining up with TRBD1. CDR1 MGHDK and CDR2 SYGVNS come from the germline V gene. The CDR3 runs 18 residues. V shed 1 base and J 7 bases; nucleotides not matched to a gene: 16. The CDR3: CASSESAPGTGKVSGYTF. The CDR3 DNA reads as TGTGCCAGCAGTGAATCTGCCCCCGGGACAGGGAAGGTTAGTGGCTACACCTTC.

This clonotype was detected only a few times. V is TRBV24-1 and J is TRBJ1-6; 10 bases are shared with TRBD1. The trim removed 3 bases at V and 10 bases at J, leaving 17 bases unmatched. CDR1 and CDR2 from the germline V gene are KGHDR and SFDVKD. The CDR3 is 19 residues long. CDR3 sequence: CATSDRCLSRGQGQSPLHF. CDR3 DNA sequence: TGTGCCACCAGTGATAGGTGTTTATCGCGGGGACAGGGGCAATCACCCCTCCACTTT.

This clonotype appeared once. The CDR3 DNA is TGCAGTGCTCGGACAGACGCCACAGATACGCAGTATTTT. Protein product: CSARTDATDTQYF. The chain employs TRBV20-1 and TRBJ2-3, with D possibly matching TRBD1 (6 bases). Deletions cut 5 bases from V and 2 bases from J, with 11 bases between. Germline CDR1 is DFQATT and CDR2 is SNEGSKA (reference sequence). This CDR3 is 13 amino acids long.

This clonotype was counted only a few times. This chain links TRBV4-1 with TRBJ1-4; TRBD1 matches 7 bases. The germline V gene encodes CDR1 MGHRA and CDR2 YSYEKL. This CDR3 spans 15 amino acids. Trimming at V came to 1 base and at J to 4 bases, leaving 3 bases not matched to a gene. The CDR3 DNA is TGCGCCAGCAGCCAAGGTAACAGGGGTAATGAAAAACTGTTTTTT. It specifies CASSQGNRGNEKLFF.

V gene TRBV6-2 or TRBV6-3 combines with J gene TRBJ1-5; a weak D match, TRBD1 (5 bases). CDR1 and CDR2 from the germline V gene are MNHEY and SVGEGT. V was cut by 4 bases and J by 2 bases, with 15 bases left in between. The CDR3 sequence is 16 residues long. CDR3 coding DNA: TGTGCCAGCAGTTTAAGTCTGGGGGTGGGCAATCAGCCCCAGCATTTT. It codes for CASSLSLGVGNQPQHF.

CDR3 amino acids: CASSSYRESKNIQYF. The CDR3, as DNA: TGTGCCAGCAGCTCTTACCGGGAGAGCAAAAACATTCAGTACTTC. The V call is TRBV11-3, the J call TRBJ2-4; perhaps TRBD2 as D (6 bases). CDR1 and CDR2 (germline): SGHNT, YENEEA. V gave up 4 bases and J gave up 3 bases, with 13 bases separating them. CDR3 size: 15 residues. Combining the CDR3 with reference TRBV11-3 and TRBJ2-4 gives the whole variable domain EAGVVQSPRYKIIEKKQPVAFWCNPISGHNTLYWYLQNLGQGPELLIRYENEEAVDDSQLPKDRFSAERLKGVDSTLKIQPAELGDSAVYLCASSSYRESKNIQYFGAGTRLSVL.

V gene TRBV6-1 combines with J gene TRBJ2-3; 9 nucleotides line up with TRBD2. Germline values: CDR1 MNHNS, CDR2 SASEGT. V trimming: 7 bases; J trimming: 5 bases; junction bases outside the gene matches: 10. The CDR3 covers 15 residues. CDR3 DNA: TGTGCCAGCATGGGGGCGGGGGGGCGCGGAGATACGCAGTATTTT. Amino acids: CASMGAGGRGDTQYF.

The chain employs TRBV20-1 and TRBJ2-2; TRBD2 agrees at 9 bases. Per the germline V gene, CDR1 is DFQATT and CDR2 is SNEGSKA (reference sequence). Trimming took 3 bases from V and 7 from J; bases not matched to a gene: 12. This CDR3 is built from 16 residues. In DNA form, the CDR3 reads TGCAGTGCTAGTTTGGGCGGGGGGGCCGCGGGCGGGGAGCTGTTTTTT. Translating gives CSASLGGGAAGGELFF.

This clonotype was seen more than once but under ten times. V is TRBV21-1 and J is TRBJ1-4. TRBV21-1 is a known pseudogene. This CDR3 has 14 amino acids. The CDR3 protein is CAIDPTPTNEKLFF. CDR3 nucleotide sequence: TGTGCCATCGACCCGACACCTACTAATGAAAAACTGTTTTTT.

The chain joins TRBV19 to TRBJ2-5; 13 bases are a match to TRBD2. After removal of 7 bases from V and 5 bases from J, the junction contained 7 bases not matched to a gene. Germline V gene lookup returns CDR1 LNHDA and CDR2 SQIVND (reference sequence). The CDR3 runs to 15 residues. CDR3 sequence reads: CASTTSGGAGETQYF. The CDR3 DNA reads TGTGCCAGTACCACTAGCGGGGGGGCTGGGGAGACCCAGTACTTC.

In the case of this clonotype: Germline and junction disagree at one end, which may indicate a read error. The chain uses TRBV9 and TRBJ1-1; D is ambiguous. The germline CDR1 and CDR2 sequences are SGDLS and YYNGEE. This CDR3 has 12 residues. The CDR3 region has the DNA TGTGCCAGCAGCCCCACCCCTGACTCGGCAGTCTTT. It encodes CASSPTPDSAVF.

The rearrangement uses TRBV20-1 and TRBJ2-7; 9 positions agree with TRBD2. The germline gives CDR1 DFQATT, CDR2 SNEGSKA (reference sequence). Losses at the gene ends were 6 bases for V and 4 bases for J; bases not matched to a gene: 13. The CDR3 runs to 15 residues. The CDR3 coding sequence is TGCAGTGCGCCCGACGGAGCGGGGGGACGATACGAGCAGTACTTC. Its translation: CSAPDGAGGRYEQYF.